Below are 14 T cell receptor beta chains sequenced from a single sample in a study of T cells after posttransplantation cyclophosphamide. TCRdb keeps only in-frame clones here, not all; method: immunoSEQ multiplex PCR. The profile shows around 3,000 clones, approximately 80% of them singletons. Sequencing was carried out using memory CD8+ T cells sorted from blood. These receptor sequences come from a woman in her fifties or sixties in good health, CMV-negative, and a related stem cell transplant donor.

The chain uses TRBV29-1 and TRBJ1-1, with D unresolved. The CDR3 contains 10 residues. Germline V gene lookup returns CDR1 SQVTM and CDR2 ANQGSEA. V lost 3 bases to trimming and J lost 9 bases, with 8 bases between them. CDR3 nucleotides: TGCAGCGTTGATCTAGGCCAAGCTTTCTTT. The encoded protein is CSVDLGQAFF.

This sequence joins TRBV16 and TRBJ2-5; D uncertain. The tail of the sequence fits TRBJ2-7 better, so the J call may be wrong. In germline, CDR1 is KGHSY, CDR2 FQNENV. There are 16 residues in the CDR3. The CDR3 is CASTHPNSASSYEQYF. The DNA for the CDR3 is TGTGCCAGCACCCACCCTAACTCCGCGAGCTCCTACGAGCAGTACTTC.

This chain links TRBV28 with TRBJ2-7; TRBD1 might be the D (6 bases). V shed 11 bases and J shed 2 bases, with 16 bases lying between them. This CDR3 is built from 13 residues. Germline-derived CDR1 and CDR2 are MDHEN and SYDVKM. The CDR3 DNA is TGTGCCTCACACCCCGGACAGCCCTACGAGCAGTACTTC. It codes for CASHPGQPYEQYF.

This sequence joins TRBV27 and TRBJ1-2; 9 bases are a match to TRBD1. Germline V CDR1 and CDR2: MNHEY, SMNVEV (reference sequence). There are 15 residues in the CDR3. The junction had 12 bases not matched to a gene; V was cut back by 6 bases and J by 7 bases. CDR3 in amino acids: CASSGLLGQGSGYTF. Written as DNA, the CDR3 is TGTGCCAGCAGCGGCCTTTTGGGACAGGGTAGTGGCTACACCTTC.

J is TRBJ1-4 and V is TRBV6-5, with 8 bases matching TRBD1. V was clipped by 3 bases and J by 10 bases; unmatched bases: 4. Germline values: CDR1 MNHEY, CDR2 SVGAGI. The CDR3 totals 13 residues. The chain's CDR3 is CASSYGQGAKLFF. Written as DNA, the CDR3 is TGTGCCAGCAGTTATGGACAGGGCGCAAAACTGTTTTTT.

CDR3: CASSARTGAYEQYF. The DNA for the CDR3 is TGTGCCAGCAGCGCCCGGACAGGGGCCTACGAGCAGTACTTC. The chain is built from TRBV7-9 and TRBJ2-5; 9 bases match TRBD1. Gene TRBJ2-7 matches the end of the DNA better, so the J call may be wrong. Per germline, CDR1 SEHNR and CDR2 FQNEAQ (reference sequence). The CDR3 has 14 amino acids.

The J gene is TRBJ2-1, the V gene TRBV19; D is unclear. Germline assignment: CDR1 LNHDA and CDR2 SQIVND (reference sequence). V lost 3 bases and J 7 bases, leaving 7 bases between the germline ends. This CDR3 is 12 amino acids long. The CDR3 bases are TGTGCCAGTAGTATTTATGAGAATGAGCAGTTCTTC. Translating it yields CASSIYENEQFF.

The chain joins TRBV7-8 to TRBJ1-4; a weak D match, TRBD1 (5 bases). Germline V gives CDR1 SGHVS, CDR2 FQNEAQ. The CDR3 contains 13 residues. V gave up 2 bases and J gave up 5 bases, with 6 bases separating them. CDR3 protein: CASSLNRNEKLFF. CDR3 DNA sequence: TGTGCCAGCAGCTTAAACAGGAATGAAAAACTGTTTTTT. Filled out from reference TRBV7-8 and TRBJ1-4, the complete variable domain reads GAGVSQSPRYKVAKRGQDVALRCDPISGHVSLFWYQQALGQGPEFLTYFQNEAQLDKSGLPSDRFFAERPEGSVSTLKIQRTQQEDSAVYLCASSLNRNEKLFFGSGTQLSVL.

This chain joins TRBV2 and TRBJ2-1; D gene uncertain. CDR1 SNHLY and CDR2 FYNNEI come from the germline V gene. The CDR3 contains 12 residues. Trimming shortened V by 3 bases and J by 6 bases, and 6 bases separated the two germline ends. The CDR3 DNA reads as TGTGCCAGCAGTGACGGCGGCAATGAGCAGTTCTTC. It yields the protein CASSDGGNEQFF.

This rearrangement joins TRBV19 to TRBJ2-2, with TRBD2 as a possible D gene (5 bases). V lost 3 bases to trimming and J lost 3 bases, with 14 bases between them. The CDR3 has 16 residues. Germline V lookup: CDR1 LNHDA, CDR2 SQIVND (reference sequence). The CDR3 nucleotides are TGTGCCAGTAGTATTCCCACCCCGGACTACACCGGGGAGCTGTTTTTT. Its protein is CASSIPTPDYTGELFF.

This chain joins TRBV7-2 and TRBJ2-1; a weak D match, TRBD1 (7 bases). The CDR3 is 15 amino acids. The V end was cut by 5 bases, the J end by 4 bases, with 15 bases between. Germline V gene lookup returns CDR1 SGHTA and CDR2 FQGNSA. The CDR3 sequence is CASSGQGGQYNEQFF. The CDR3, as DNA: TGTGCCAGCAGCGGTCAGGGGGGCCAATACAATGAGCAGTTCTTC. The full variable domain, in which reference TRBV7-2 and TRBJ2-1 provide the parts outside the CDR3, is GAGVSQSPSNKVTEKGKDVELRCDPISGHTALYWYRQSLGQGLEFLIYFQGNSAPDKSGLPSDRFSAERTGGSVSTLTIQRTQQEDSAVYLCASSGQGGQYNEQFFGPGTRLTVL.

The chain employs TRBV29-1 and TRBJ2-1; D gene ambiguous. The V gene's germline CDR1 is SQVTM and CDR2 ANQGSEA. Deletions cut 3 bases from V and 4 bases from J, with 4 bases between. CDR3 size: 11 residues. CDR3 bases: TGCAGCGTTGACGTATACAATGAGCAGTTCTTC. Translation: CSVDVYNEQFF.

The V gene is TRBV7-9, the J gene TRBJ1-1, with D possibly matching TRBD1 (5 bases). Germline V gene lookup returns CDR1 SEHNR and CDR2 FQNEAQ (reference sequence). This CDR3 comprises 14 residues. V was pared by 6 bases and J by 0 bases, with 11 bases between. DNA of the CDR3: TGTGCCAGCAGTTTGGGGGGGATGAACACTGAAGCTTTCTTT. Translated, it gives CASSLGGMNTEAFF.

This chain joins TRBV4-1 and TRBJ2-7; a weak D match, TRBD1 (6 bases). The CDR3 length is 14 residues. V dropped 0 bases and J dropped 1 base, with 7 bases sitting between them. Per the germline V gene, CDR1 is MGHRA and CDR2 is YSYEKL. The chain's CDR3 is CASSQEDSSYEQYF. CDR3 bases: TGCGCCAGCAGCCAAGAGGACAGTTCCTACGAGCAGTACTTC.